The following is a T cell receptor (beta chain) sequence with its context. What it binds is not known. This record comes from a study of a mutant IDH1 vaccine in newly diagnosed glioma. Study-level background: Following radiotherapy alone, or alongside temozolomide cycles, vaccination was started after an interval of 4-6 weeks. Standard pretreatment was either radiotherapy, temozolomide, or, for most, radiochemotherapy with temozolomide. Mean patient age was around 40 years; around 62% were male and around 38% female. Overall study findings and caveats: Of the patients, about 95% had vaccine-induced immune responses.

Per the germline V gene, CDR1 is SGDLS and CDR2 is YYNGEE. The CDR3 contains 18 residues. Losses at the gene ends were 2 bases for V and 2 bases for J; bases not matched to a gene: 6. Measured with immunoSEQ multiplex PCR; TCRdb has only the in-frame clones, and not every one. Of tens of thousands of clones detected, roughly 83% appear once; the ten largest clones hold about 24%. Stated time point: week 5, during vaccination. Topical imiquimod accompanied each vaccine dose, which consisted of 300 ug of mutant IDH1 20-mer peptide. The clonotype originates from a young man with glioma. This sequence joins TRBV9 and TRBJ2-3; TRBD2 agrees at 15 bases. Sample: PBMCs, taken from a glioma patient whose treatment included an IDH1 peptide vaccine. The CDR3 loop is CASSVGTSGGSLTDTQYF. CDR3 bases: TGTGCCAGCAGCGTGGGGACTAGCGGGGGGTCTCTCACAGATACGCAGTATTTT.